This T cell receptor (beta chain) appears in the sequencing data of a study of T cell responses to AZD1222 COVID-19 vaccine. Whole-study results and caveats: Following two doses of AZD1222, Spike-specific TCR breadth and depth rose. Among vaccine-associated CD4 TCRs, coverage spanned spike, with dominance at 160-218 and 743-854. Seropositive AZD1222 recipients at baseline numbered only 6 or 7.

Sequencing used immunoSEQ multiplex PCR; TCRdb keeps in-frame clones, though not all of them. The sample records 200,000 or so clones, 94% being singletons. The CDR3 is made up of 13 amino acids. Trimming cost V 4 bases and J 4 bases; bases outside gene matches: 4. Per the germline V gene, CDR1 is SGHNT and CDR2 is YYREEE (reference sequence). This clone came up once. Its specificity is not known. V and J are TRBV5-4 and TRBJ1-2; 7 bases fit TRBD1. This specimen was peripheral blood, taken on day 0 of AZD1222 vaccination. The receptor was isolated from an adult in good health. The CDR3, as DNA: TGTGCCAGCAGCCTACAGGGGTCCTATGGCTACACCTTC. Protein: CASSLQGSYGYTF.